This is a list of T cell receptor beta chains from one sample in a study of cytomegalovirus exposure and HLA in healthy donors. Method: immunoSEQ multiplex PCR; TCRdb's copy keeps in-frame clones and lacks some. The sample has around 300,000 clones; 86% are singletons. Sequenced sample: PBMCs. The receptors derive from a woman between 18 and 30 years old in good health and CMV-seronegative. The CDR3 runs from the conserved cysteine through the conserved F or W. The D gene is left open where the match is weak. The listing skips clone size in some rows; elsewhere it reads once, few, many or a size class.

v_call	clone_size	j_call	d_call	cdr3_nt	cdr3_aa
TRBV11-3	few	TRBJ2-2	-	TGTGCCAGCAGGACTTCCGGGGAGCTGTTTTTT	CASRTSGELFF
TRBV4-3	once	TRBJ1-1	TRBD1	TGCGCCAGCAGCCAGTCAATGGTGGGACAGGGGCGTTTAAACACTGAAGCTTTCTTT	CASSQSMVGQGRLNTEAFF
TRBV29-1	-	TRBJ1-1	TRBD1	TGCAGCGTTGAAGGGTGGAGGGGGCAATTGGATGAAGCTTTCTTT	CSVEGWRGQLDEAFF
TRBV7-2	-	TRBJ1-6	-	TGTGCCAGCAGCTTAGCGTATCAGGCCCTCCACTTT	CASSLAYQALHF
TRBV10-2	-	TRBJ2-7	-	TGCGCCAGCAGTGAGATTGCGGGCAGCTACGAGCAGTACTTC	CASSEIAGSYEQYF
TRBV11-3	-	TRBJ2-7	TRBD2	TGTGCCAGCAGCCCACGGACTAGCGGGAGGGCGAGGGAGCAGTACTTC	CASSPRTSGRAREQYF
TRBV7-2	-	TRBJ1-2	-	TGTGCCAGCAGCCGATCGTGGGGGGGTAACTATGGCTACACCTTC	CASSRSWGGNYGYTF
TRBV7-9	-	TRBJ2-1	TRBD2	TGTGCCAGCAGCTTAGTTTTTAGCGGGACCAATGAGCAGTTCTTC	CASSLVFSGTNEQFF
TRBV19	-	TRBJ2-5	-	TGTGCCAGTAGTAGAAGAGAAGAGACCCAGTACTTC	CASSRREETQYF
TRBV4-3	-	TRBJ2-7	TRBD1	TGCGCCAGCAGCCAGGACAGGGACGGCGAGCAGTACTTC	CASSQDRDGEQYF
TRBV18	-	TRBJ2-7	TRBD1	TGTGCCAGCGGCAAGGGACAGAACGTCTACGAGCAGTACTTC	CASGKGQNVYEQYF
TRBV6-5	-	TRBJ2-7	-	TGTGCCAGCAGGGAGGACGGCGCCTACGAGCAGTACTTC	CASREDGAYEQYF
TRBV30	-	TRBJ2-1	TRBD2	TGTGCCTGGAGTCCCTCCGGACTAGCCAATGAGCAGTTCTTC	CAWSPSGLANEQFF
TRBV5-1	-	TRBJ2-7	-	TGCGCCAGCAGCTTGGAGAGGCGCGAGCAGTACTTC	CASSLERREQYF
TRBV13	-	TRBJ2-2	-	TGTGCCAGCAGCGACAGACAGTCGACCGGGGAGCTGTTTTTT	CASSDRQSTGELFF
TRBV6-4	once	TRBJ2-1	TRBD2	TGTGCCAGCAGTGACTCTTGGCGGGGGGCCTACAATGAGCAGTTCTTC	CASSDSWRGAYNEQFF
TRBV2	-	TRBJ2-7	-	TGTGCCAGCAGTGAAGACACCTCCTCCTCCTACGAGCAGTACTTC	CASSEDTSSSYEQYF
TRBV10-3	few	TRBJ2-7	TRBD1	TGTGCCATCAGTGATGGCCAGGACAGGGGAGCAACCCACGAGCAGTACTTC	CAISDGQDRGATHEQYF
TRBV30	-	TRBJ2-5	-	TGTGCCTGGGTGGGCTCTACAGAGACCCAGTACTTC	CAWVGSTETQYF
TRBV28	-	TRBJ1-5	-	TGTGCCAGCACCCAATGGGACATCTTCAATCAGCCCCAGCATTTT	CASTQWDIFNQPQHF
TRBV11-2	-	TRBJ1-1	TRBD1	TGTGCCAGCAGCTTTAGTGCAGGGGGAACTGAAGCTTTCTTT	CASSFSAGGTEAFF
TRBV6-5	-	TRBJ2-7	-	TGTGCCAGCACCGGGTTTAGGGGAGAGCAGTACTTC	CASTGFRGEQYF
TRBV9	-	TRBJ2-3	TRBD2	TGTGCCAGCAGCGGACCACTAGCGATAGGAGATACGCAGTATTTT	CASSGPLAIGDTQYF
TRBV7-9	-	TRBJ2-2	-	TGTGCCAGCAGCTCCTCCACCGGGGAGCTGTTTTTT	CASSSSTGELFF
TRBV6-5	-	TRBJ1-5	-	TGTGCCAGCAGTTACGACAGGTTCAATCAGCCCCAGCATTTT	CASSYDRFNQPQHF
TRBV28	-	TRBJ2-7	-	TGTGCCAGCAGTTTGGGCGGGGACCTCTCCAACGAGCAGTACTTC	CASSLGGDLSNEQYF
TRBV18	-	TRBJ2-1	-	TGTGCCAGCTCCCCGAGCGGACAGAGCTCCTACAATGAGCAGTTCTTC	CASSPSGQSSYNEQFF
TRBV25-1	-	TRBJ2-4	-	TGTGCCAGCAGTGAATATATTAGCGAGGCCAAAAACATTCAGTACTTC	CASSEYISEAKNIQYF
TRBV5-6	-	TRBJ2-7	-	TGTGCCAGCAGCTTGGGAAGGGGAGGAGAGCAGTACTTC	CASSLGRGGEQYF
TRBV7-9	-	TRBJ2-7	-	TGTGCCAGCAGCCGAATGCGGGATTCGCCGTACGAGCAGTACTTC	CASSRMRDSPYEQYF
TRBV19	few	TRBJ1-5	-	TGTGCCAGTAGGACGGGTTGGGGAGGCAATCAGCCCCAGCATTTT	CASRTGWGGNQPQHF
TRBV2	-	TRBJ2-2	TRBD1	TGTGCCAGCAGTACACAGGGGACCGGGGAGCTGTTTTTT	CASSTQGTGELFF
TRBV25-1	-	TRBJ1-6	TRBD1	TGTGCCAGCAGTGAACGAGGGGACAGCTTTAATTCACCCCTCCACTTT	CASSERGDSFNSPLHF
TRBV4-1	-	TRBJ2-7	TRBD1	TGCGCCAGCAGCCAAGCCCCTGCGACAGGGAGCTCCTACGAGCAGTACTTC	CASSQAPATGSSYEQYF
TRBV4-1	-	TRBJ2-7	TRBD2	TGCGCCAGCAGCCAACCCAGCGGGAGGGCCTTCGACTACGAGCAGTACTTC	CASSQPSGRAFDYEQYF
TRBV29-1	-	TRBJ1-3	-	TGCAGCGTACAGGGAGTCTCTGGAAACACCATATATTTT	CSVQGVSGNTIYF
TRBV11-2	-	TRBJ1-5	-	TGTGCCAGCAGCTCGGAGGATCAGCCCCAGCATTTT	CASSSEDQPQHF
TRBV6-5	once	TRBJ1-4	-	TGTGCCAGCAGTCCCCCGGGTCAGGGAGGCGAAAAACTGTTTTTT	CASSPPGQGGEKLFF
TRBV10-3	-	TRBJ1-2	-	TGTGCCATCAGTGACCCGACGGGGGGGAGCTATGGCTACACCTTC	CAISDPTGGSYGYTF
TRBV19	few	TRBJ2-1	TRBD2	TGTGCCAGTAGTATCCTCCGACTAGCGGGAGGAAAGGAGCAGTTCTTC	CASSILRLAGGKEQFF